Here is one TCR beta chain with its context. Its target is not known. The junction departs from germline at one end; a sequencing error may be responsible. The data are from a study of tumor-infiltrating lymphocytes in primary liver carcinoma. The study, taken as a whole, reports: Tumors had a top-250-clone fraction that was significantly higher than blood (p = 0.039).

The CDR3 is 13 residues long. Germline CDR1 SQVTM, CDR2 ANQGSEA. Total RNA amounting to roughly 480 ng was the source from which TCR beta cDNA was made with a constant-region primer. Each TCR beta library was derived from three nested multiplex PCR rounds that employed slightly modified ARM-PCR. A C-beta reverse primer was combined with TRBV1-TRBV30 forward primers in the first two PCR rounds, and each round had about 10 cycles. In TCRdb, the multiplex PCR reads were re-called with MiXCR into one record per CDR3 protein. The sample contains some 200,000 distinct CDR3 sequences, almost 65% of which appear only once. The source of the blood RNA was unsorted whole blood, and germline DNA was extracted as well.

Sequenced sample: peripheral blood. V gene TRBV29-1 combines with J gene TRBJ1-1; 8 bases line up with TRBD1. This clonotype was sampled from a woman aged 55-69 years with primary liver carcinoma and hepatitis B virus infection. This CDR3 reads CSVGSDRATEAFF. As DNA, the CDR3 is TGTAGCGTTGGGTCGGACAGGGCCACTGAAGCTTTCTTT.